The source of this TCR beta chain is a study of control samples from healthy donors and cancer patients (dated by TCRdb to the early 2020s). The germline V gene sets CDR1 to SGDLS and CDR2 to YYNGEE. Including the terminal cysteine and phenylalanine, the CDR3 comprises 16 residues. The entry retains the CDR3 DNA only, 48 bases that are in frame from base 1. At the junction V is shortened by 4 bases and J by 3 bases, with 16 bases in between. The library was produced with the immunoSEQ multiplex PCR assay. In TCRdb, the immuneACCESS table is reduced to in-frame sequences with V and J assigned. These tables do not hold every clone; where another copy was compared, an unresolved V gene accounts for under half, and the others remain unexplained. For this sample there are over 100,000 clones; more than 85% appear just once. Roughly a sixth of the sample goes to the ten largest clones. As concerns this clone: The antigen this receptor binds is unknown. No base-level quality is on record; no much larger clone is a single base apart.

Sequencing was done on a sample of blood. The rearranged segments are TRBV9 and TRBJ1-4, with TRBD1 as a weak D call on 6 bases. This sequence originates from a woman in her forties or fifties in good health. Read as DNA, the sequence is TGTGCCAGCAGCCCCGGGGGGGGCGTACCTAATGAAAAACTGTTTTTT. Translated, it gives CASSPGGGVPNEKLFF. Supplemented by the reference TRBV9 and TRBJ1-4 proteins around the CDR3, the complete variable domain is DSGVTQTPKHLITATGQRVTLRCSPRSGDLSVYWYQQSLDQGLQFLIQYYNGEERAKGNILERFSAQQFPDLHSELNLSSLELGDSALYFCASSPGGGVPNEKLFFGSGTQLSVL.